This entry features one TCR beta chain sequence. For the second PCR, which ran for roughly 7 to 11 cycles, a sample-barcoded 5' primer and a J-beta primer mix were used. Using its own MiXCR run on the 5' RACE reads, TCRdb lists one record per CDR3 protein. The sample lists 1.5 million to 2 million distinct CDR3 sequences, around 42% occurring once. These data belong to a study of blood T cells in healthy people across ages. Trimming took off 0 bases at V and 0 bases at J, with 11 bases between the two ends. Germline CDR1 is MNHEY and CDR2 is SVGEGT. CDR3 length: 17 residues. Material for sequencing was blood. J is TRBJ1-4 and V is TRBV6-2 or TRBV6-3; D gene ambiguous. The TCR comes from a human donor in good health. The CDR3 coding sequence is TGTGCCAGCAGTTACTCCTCCAGTTTTACAACTAATGAAAAACTGTTTTTT. Protein sequence: CASSYSSSFTTNEKLFF.